This T cell receptor beta chain comes out of a study of blood T cell repertoires in COVID-19. In the study overall: Sample material is recorded as cDNA or gDNA derived from T cells, B-cell-depleted T cells, or PBMCs.

Allocation to cohorts depended on clinical history reported by the participants. V gave up 2 bases and J gave up 14 bases, with 16 bases separating them. The CDR3 is made up of 14 amino acids. Germline loops: CDR1 SGHTA, CDR2 FQGNSA. Methods used by the authors: Using reference gene primer amplification, nucleated cell counts were estimated. Libraries were prepared by immunoSEQ multiplex PCR; TCRdb keeps only in-frame clonotypes and omits some of them. Clone size and V and J calls were adopted from that table, with D and trimming inferred from the DNA. The sample includes approximately 170,000 clones, over 75% of them seen just once.

The specimen was PBMCs or T cells enriched from blood (not recorded which). The V call is TRBV7-2, the J call TRBJ1-6; D unclear. This TCR derives from a man in his forties who had recovered from COVID-19. The CDR3 DNA reads as TGTGCCAGCAGCTTAAACCAGCCTAGTTCTTCCCTCCACTTT. Amino acid sequence: CASSLNQPSSSLHF.